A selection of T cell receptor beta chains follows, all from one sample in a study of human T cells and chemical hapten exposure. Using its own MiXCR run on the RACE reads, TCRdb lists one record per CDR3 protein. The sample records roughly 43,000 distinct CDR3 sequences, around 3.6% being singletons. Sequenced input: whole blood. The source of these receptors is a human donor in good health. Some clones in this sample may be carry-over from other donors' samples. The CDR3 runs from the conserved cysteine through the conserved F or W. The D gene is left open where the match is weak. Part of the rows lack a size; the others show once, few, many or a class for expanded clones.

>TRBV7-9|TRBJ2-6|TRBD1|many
TGTGCCAGCAGCCCAAGACAGGGGGCGCCTGGGGCCAACGTCCTGACTTTC
CASSPRQGAPGANVLTF
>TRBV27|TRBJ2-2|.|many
TGTGCCAGCAGTTCGGTAGGAGGCAGTACCGGGGAGCTGTTTTTT
CASSSVGGSTGELFF
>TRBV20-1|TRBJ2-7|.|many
TGCAGTGCGTTTGGAGGGAGAAGGAACGAGCAGTACTTC
CSAFGGRRNEQYF
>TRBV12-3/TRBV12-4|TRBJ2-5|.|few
TGTGCCAGCAGCCCAACAGGGATGGTGGAAAGGAGGCCAGAGACCCAGTACTTC
CASSPTGMVERRPETQYF
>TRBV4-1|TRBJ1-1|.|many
TGCGCCAGCAGCCAAAGACAGCTCGGGGCTGAAGCTTTCTTT
CASSQRQLGAEAFF
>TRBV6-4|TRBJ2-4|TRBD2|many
TGTGCCAGCAGTGAGACTAGCGGGGCTCTCGGGAGCAAAAACATTCAGTACTTC
CASSETSGALGSKNIQYF
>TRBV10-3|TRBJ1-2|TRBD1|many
TGTGCCATCAGGAGCCAGGACAGGGGGTACGGCTACACCTTC
CAIRSQDRGYGYTF
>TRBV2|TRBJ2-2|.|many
TGTGCCAGCATCCAGAACACCGGGGAGCTGTTTTTT
CASIQNTGELFF
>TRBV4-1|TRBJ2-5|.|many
TGCGCCAGCAGCCACGGGGTCACGGGTCCTAGGCAAGAGACCCAGTACTTC
CASSHGVTGPRQETQYF
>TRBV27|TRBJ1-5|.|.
TGTGCCAGCAGTAAAGCGCAGGGAAATAGCAATCAGCCCCAGCATTTT
CASSKAQGNSNQPQHF
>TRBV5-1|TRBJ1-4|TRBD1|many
TGCGCCAGCAGCGGGACAGGGCCAACTAATGAAAAACTGTTTTTT
CASSGTGPTNEKLFF
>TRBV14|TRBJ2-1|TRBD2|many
TGTGCCAGCAGCTCACGACCGGGACTAGCAAACAATGAGCAGTTCTTC
CASSSRPGLANNEQFF
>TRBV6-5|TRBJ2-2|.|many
TGTGCCAGCGGGGCCGGTGAGCTGTTTTTT
CASGAGELFF
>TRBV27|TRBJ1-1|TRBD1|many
TGTGCCAGCAGTTTGACAGGGGCGGGGGTTGGCAGCGAAGCTTTCTTT
CASSLTGAGVGSEAFF
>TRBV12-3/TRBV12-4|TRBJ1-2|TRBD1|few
TGTGCCAGCAGTTTAGGCCGGGACAGGGGCGGCTACACCTTC
CASSLGRDRGGYTF
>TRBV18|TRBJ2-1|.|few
TGTGCCAGCTCCCCTTCCGATAAAGGGCAGTTCTTC
CASSPSDKGQFF
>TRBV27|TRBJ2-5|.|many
TGTGCCAGCAGTCTAATCGGGGGCGCAGGGGTCCAAGAGACCCAGTACTTC
CASSLIGGAGVQETQYF
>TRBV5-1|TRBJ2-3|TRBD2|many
TGCGCCAGCAAGCGGGAGGGCCTAGATACGCAGTATTTT
CASKREGLDTQYF
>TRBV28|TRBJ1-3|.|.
TGTGCCAGCAGTCAACTATCCTCTGGAAACACCATATATTTT
CASSQLSSGNTIYF
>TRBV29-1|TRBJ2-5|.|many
TGCAGCGCTTCTGACAGGCTCCAAGAGACCCAGTACTTC
CSASDRLQETQYF
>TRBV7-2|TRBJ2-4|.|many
TGTGCCAGCAGCCCTACGACAGGCCACAAAAACATTCAGTACTTC
CASSPTTGHKNIQYF
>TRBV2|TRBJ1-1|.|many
TGTGCCAGCCGGTTCCACCAACAGCCCTCTCTCCCCCTTAACTGGGAAGCTTTCTTT
CASRFHQQPSLPLNWEAFF
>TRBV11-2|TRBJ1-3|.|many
TGTGCCAGCAGCTTAACAGGGCGTGGAAACACCATATATTTT
CASSLTGRGNTIYF
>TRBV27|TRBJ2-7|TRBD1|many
TGTGCCAGCAGTTTACGGACAGGGGCCTCCTACGAGCAGTACTTC
CASSLRTGASYEQYF
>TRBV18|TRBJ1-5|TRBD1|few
TGTGCCAGCTCAGATTTTACAGGGGCCGGGAGCAATCAGCCCCAGCATTTT
CASSDFTGAGSNQPQHF
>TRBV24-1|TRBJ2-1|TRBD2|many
TGTGCCACCAGTGAGCTCCGGGGGGGCGCGTTGGGTGGTGAGCAGTTCTTC
CATSELRGGALGGEQFF
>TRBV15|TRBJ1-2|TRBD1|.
TGTGCCACCAGCTCCCAGGCTACAGGGGAATTGGATGGCTACACCTTC
CATSSQATGELDGYTF
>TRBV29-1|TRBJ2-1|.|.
TGCAGCGATTGGGGAGAGGGCCACAATGAGCAGTTCTTC
CSDWGEGHNEQFF
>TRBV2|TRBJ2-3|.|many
TGTGCCAGCAGTGCCCCAATCCCCAGGGATACGCAGTATTTT
CASSAPIPRDTQYF
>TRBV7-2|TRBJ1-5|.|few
TGTGCCAGCAGCCCAGAGGGACTAGTAAATCAGCCCCAGCATTTT
CASSPEGLVNQPQHF
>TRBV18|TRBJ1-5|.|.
TGTGCCAGCTCACCCGGGGAAAGTCAGCCCCAGCATTTT
CASSPGESQPQHF
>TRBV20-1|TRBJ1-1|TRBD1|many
TGCAGTGCTAACGGCAGGGGGCGAGCGAACACTGAAGCTTTCTTT
CSANGRGRANTEAFF
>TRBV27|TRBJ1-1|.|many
TGTGCCAGCAGTTTTTCCCCAACCATGAACACTGAAGCTTTCTTT
CASSFSPTMNTEAFF
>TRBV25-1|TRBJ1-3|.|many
TGTGCCAGCAGTCCTGGGGACCGACGAAACACCATATATTTT
CASSPGDRRNTIYF
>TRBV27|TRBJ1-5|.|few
TGTGCCAGCAGCCCAACAGGGCAGCCCCAGCATTTT
CASSPTGQPQHF
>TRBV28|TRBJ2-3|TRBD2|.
TGTGCCAGCAGTTTGCTAGCGGGAGTGTCACAATTTACAGATACGCAGTATTTT
CASSLLAGVSQFTDTQYF